This TCR beta chain originates from a study of blood T cell repertoires in COVID-19. On the study more broadly: Acute and convalescent COVID-19 samples came from the United States, Italy and Spain. The cDNA or gDNA used as material had been derived from T cells, B-cell-depleted T cells, or PBMCs.

This clone was observed a handful of times. In the original workflow: Reference gene primer amplification gave nucleated cell count estimates. Only in-frame clones appear in the TCRdb table, and some are missing; sequencing was by immunoSEQ multiplex PCR. V and J calls and clone size are copied from that table; D and trimming were computed from the DNA. The sample consists of over 110,000 clones, roughly 87% of them appearing once. This CDR3 has 14 residues. CDR1 is SGHRS and CDR2 is YFSETQ in the germline V gene. The V and J ends lost 5 bases and 5 bases, in that order; junction bases with no gene match: 6.

V is TRBV5-1 and J is TRBJ2-1; 8 positions match TRBD1. Specimen: peripheral blood. The clonotype comes from a man between 65 and 80 years old with acute or convalescent COVID-19. The CDR3 sequence: CASSQGAIDNEQFF. CDR3 sequence (DNA): TGCGCCAGCAGTCAGGGGGCGATTGACAATGAGCAGTTCTTC.